This record concerns one T cell receptor beta chain sequence. What it binds is unknown. TCR beta CDR3 regions were amplified from RNA transcripts. A first-round RT-PCR of the TCR CDR3 used the HTBI primer set. TCRdb passed the multiplex PCR reads through MiXCR, listing each CDR3 protein once. The sample carries 690,000 or so distinct CDR3 sequences, 15% to 20% recorded once. The entry originates in a study of T cells in Graves' hyperthyroidism and ophthalmopathy. Findings and limits, study-wide: Patients with ophthalmopathy were separated from those with stable hyperthyroidism by a 13 V-J model. Expanded thyroid clonotypes (above 0.001) were mostly also found in blood. In validation, the model predicted ophthalmopathy. These predictions came a median about 6.8 months before onset.

This sample holds PBMCs from less than 13 ml fresh peripheral blood. Germline loops: CDR1 MGHRA, CDR2 YSYEKL. This CDR3 spans 18 amino acids. V shed 0 bases, J shed 3 bases, and the junction held 9 bases outside the gene matches. The source of this sequence is a woman aged 45-59 years with Graves' hyperthyroidism that later progressed to Graves' ophthalmopathy. The sample was blood. The chain has TRBV4-1 and TRBJ2-1, with 9 bases matching TRBD1. The CDR3 DNA reads as TGCGCCAGCAGCCAAGATAGGTTGGGGACAGGGAACTACAATGAGCAGTTCTTC. Amino acid sequence: CASSQDRLGTGNYNEQFF.